The clone carrying this T cell receptor (beta chain) was picked up one time. No antigen is known for it. This sample is drawn from a study of blood T cells in healthy people across ages. Overall study findings and caveats: Greater diversity and more naive CD4+ cells were seen in long-lived donors than in aged donors.

Germline lookup yields CDR1 SGHTA and CDR2 FQGNSA. There are 16 residues in the CDR3. J gave up 6 bases and V 4 bases, and 10 bases lay outside the gene matches. Using a J-beta primer mix together with a sample-barcoded 5' primer, a second PCR was run for roughly 7 to 12 cycles. MiXCR, run by TCRdb on the 5' RACE reads, gives a single entry per CDR3 protein. The sample lists roughly 830,000 distinct CDR3 sequences, approximately 65% occurring once. Roughly 9.2 milliliters of peripheral blood were drawn from each donor into EDTA-treated tubes. Total RNA, at least 5.5 micrograms per sample, came from PBMCs.

The gene calls are TRBV7-2 and TRBJ2-3, with 10 bases matching TRBD1. The sequenced sample was blood. This sequence originates from a man between 25 and 39 years old in good health. CDR3 DNA sequence: TGTGCCAGCAGCTACCCAGTCGGGACAGGGGATGATACGCAGTATTTT. Encoded protein: CASSYPVGTGDDTQYF.